This note documents a single T cell receptor (beta chain) sequence. The source of the sample is a study of cytomegalovirus exposure and HLA in healthy donors. It was with 60 Vbeta and 13 Jbeta primers that the PCR ran. Method: immunoSEQ multiplex PCR; TCRdb's copy keeps in-frame clones and lacks some. The sample has under 150,000 clones, around a tenth seen once. The origin of this receptor is a man aged 25 to 40 in good health and CMV-seronegative. What was sequenced was PBMCs.

CDR3 amino acids: CAWSVGGQPQHF. CDR3 nucleotides: TGTGCCTGGAGTGTAGGGGGTCAGCCCCAGCATTTT. This rearrangement joins TRBV30 to TRBJ1-5; D perhaps matches TRBD1 (6 bases). Trimming removed 0 bases from V and 6 bases from J, with 6 bases in between. This CDR3 region has 12 residues. Per the germline V gene, CDR1 is GTSNPN and CDR2 is SVGIG (reference sequence).